The clone carrying this T cell receptor beta chain was detected once. The record originates from a study of coeliac disease. This CDR3 region has 15 residues. With 4 bases removed from V and 0 bases from J, the gap between germline ends came to 10 bases. The V gene's germline CDR1 is MGHDK and CDR2 SYGVNS. The repertoire was sequenced with immunoSEQ multiplex PCR; TCRdb's copy has only in-frame clones and lacks some. The table records more than 3,500 clones, roughly three fifths of them present only once. Sequenced: intraepithelial lymphocytes from the gut. This clonotype was sampled from a human donor with active celiac disease. The chain is built from TRBV25-1 and TRBJ1-5; D ambiguous. CDR3 nucleotides: TGTGCCAGCAGTGGGTCAGTTAATAGCAATCAGCCCCAGCATTTT. It translates to CASSGSVNSNQPQHF.